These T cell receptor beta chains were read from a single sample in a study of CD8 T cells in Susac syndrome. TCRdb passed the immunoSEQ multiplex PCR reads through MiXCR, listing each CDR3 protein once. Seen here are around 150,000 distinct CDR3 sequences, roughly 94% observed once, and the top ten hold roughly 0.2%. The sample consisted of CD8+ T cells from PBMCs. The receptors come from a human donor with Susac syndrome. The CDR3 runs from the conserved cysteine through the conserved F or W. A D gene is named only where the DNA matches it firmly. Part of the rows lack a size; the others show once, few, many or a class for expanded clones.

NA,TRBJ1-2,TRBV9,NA,CASSVGGDKGPNGYTF,TGTGCCAGCAGCGTGGGCGGGGACAAAGGGCCTAACGGCTACACCTTC
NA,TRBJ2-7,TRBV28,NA,CASSPRDGGYEQYF,TGTGCCAGCAGTCCCCGGGACGGAGGGTACGAGCAGTACTTC
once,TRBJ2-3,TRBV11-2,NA,CASSLGRNRVGTDTQYF,TGTGCCAGCAGCCTCGGCCGGAACAGGGTAGGCACAGATACGCAGTATTTT
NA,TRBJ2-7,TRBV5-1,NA,CASSLESDGIFEQYF,TGCGCCAGCAGCTTGGAAAGTGACGGGATTTTCGAGCAGTACTTC
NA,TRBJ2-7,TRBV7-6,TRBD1,CASSRTGRSEQYF,TGTGCCAGCAGCCGGACAGGCCGGAGTGAGCAGTACTTC
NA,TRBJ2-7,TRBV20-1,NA,CSAGDFAYEQYF,TGCAGTGCCGGGGACTTCGCCTACGAGCAGTACTTC
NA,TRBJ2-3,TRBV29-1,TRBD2,CSIRPRTSGTGCTDTQYF,TGCAGCATACGCCCAAGGACTAGCGGGACGGGGTGCACAGATACGCAGTATTTT
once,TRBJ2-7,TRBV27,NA,CASSFRGHEQYF,TGTGCCAGCAGTTTCAGGGGCCACGAGCAGTACTTC
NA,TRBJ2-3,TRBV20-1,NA,CSAREPGTPGDTQYF,TGCAGTGCTAGAGAGCCCGGGACCCCAGGAGATACGCAGTATTTT
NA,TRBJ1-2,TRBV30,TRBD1,CACHSRDRVLYGYTF,TGTGCCTGCCATTCCCGGGACAGGGTACTCTATGGCTACACCTTC
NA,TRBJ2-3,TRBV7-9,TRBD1,CGATGDSTDTQYF,TGTGGAGCGACAGGGGATAGCACAGATACGCAGTATTTT
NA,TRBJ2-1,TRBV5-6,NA,CASSDSQVYNEQFF,TGTGCCAGCAGCGATTCCCAGGTTTACAATGAGCAGTTCTTC
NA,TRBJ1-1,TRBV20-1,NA,CSASARMGTEAFF,TGCAGTGCTAGTGCCCGGATGGGCACTGAAGCTTTCTTT
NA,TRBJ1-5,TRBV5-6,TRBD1,CASSWGTALNQPQHF,TGTGCCAGCAGCTGGGGGACAGCCTTAAATCAGCCCCAGCATTTT
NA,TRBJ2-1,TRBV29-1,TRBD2,CSGLELAGTNNEQFF,TGCAGCGGACTTGAGCTAGCGGGAACCAACAATGAGCAGTTCTTC
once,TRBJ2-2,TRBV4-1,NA,CASSPTSTGELFF,TGCGCCAGCAGCCCTACTAGCACCGGGGAGCTGTTTTTT
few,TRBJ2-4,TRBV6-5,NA,CASSKRDIQYF,TGTGCCAGCAGTAAACGAGACATTCAGTACTTC
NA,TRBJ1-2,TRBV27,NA,CASGQNYGYTF,TGTGCCAGCGGGCAGAACTATGGCTACACCTTC
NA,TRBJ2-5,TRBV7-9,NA,CASLGFMSQETQYF,TGTGCCAGCCTCGGTTTCATGTCCCAAGAGACCCAGTACTTC
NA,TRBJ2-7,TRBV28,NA,CASSPGTTSSYEQYF,TGTGCCAGCAGTCCCGGGACCACCAGCTCCTACGAGCAGTACTTC
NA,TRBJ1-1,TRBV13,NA,CASSLGPGANTEAFF,TGTGCCAGCAGCTTAGGTCCAGGGGCGAACACTGAAGCTTTCTTT
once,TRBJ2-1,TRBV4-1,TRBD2,CASRGLAGQDNEQFF,TGCGCCAGCAGGGGACTAGCGGGACAAGACAATGAGCAGTTCTTC